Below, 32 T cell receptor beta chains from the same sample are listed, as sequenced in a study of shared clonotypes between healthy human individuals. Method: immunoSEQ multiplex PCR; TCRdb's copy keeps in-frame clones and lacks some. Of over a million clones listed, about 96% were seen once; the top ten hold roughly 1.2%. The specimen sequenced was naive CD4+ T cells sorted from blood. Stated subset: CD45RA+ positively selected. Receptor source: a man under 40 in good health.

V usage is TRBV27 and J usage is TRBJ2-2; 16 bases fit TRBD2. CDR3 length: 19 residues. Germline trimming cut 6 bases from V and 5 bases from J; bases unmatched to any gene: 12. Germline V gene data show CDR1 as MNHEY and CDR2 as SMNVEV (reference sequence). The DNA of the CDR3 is TGTGCCAGCAGGCCTAAGGGACTAGCGGGAGGGCCTGGAACCGGGGAGCTGTTTTTT. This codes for CASRPKGLAGGPGTGELFF.

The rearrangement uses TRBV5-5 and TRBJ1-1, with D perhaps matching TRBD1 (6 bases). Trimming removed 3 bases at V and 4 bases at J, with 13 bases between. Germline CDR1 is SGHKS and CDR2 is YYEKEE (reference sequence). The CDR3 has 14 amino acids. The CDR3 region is CASSSISGATEAFF. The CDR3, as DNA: TGTGCCAGCAGCTCGATTTCGGGGGCCACTGAAGCTTTCTTT.

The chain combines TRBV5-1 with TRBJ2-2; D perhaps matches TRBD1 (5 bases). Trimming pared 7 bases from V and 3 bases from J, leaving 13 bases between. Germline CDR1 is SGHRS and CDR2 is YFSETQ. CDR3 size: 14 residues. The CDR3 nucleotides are TGCGCCAGCCGCAATACAGGTTACACCGGGGAGCTGTTTTTT. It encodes CASRNTGYTGELFF.

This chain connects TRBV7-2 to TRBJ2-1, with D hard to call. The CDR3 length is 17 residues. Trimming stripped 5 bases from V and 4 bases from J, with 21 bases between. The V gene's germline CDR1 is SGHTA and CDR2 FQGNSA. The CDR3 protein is CASSPSVGYASYNEQFF. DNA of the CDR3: TGTGCCAGCAGCCCCAGTGTGGGATATGCTTCTTACAATGAGCAGTTCTTC.

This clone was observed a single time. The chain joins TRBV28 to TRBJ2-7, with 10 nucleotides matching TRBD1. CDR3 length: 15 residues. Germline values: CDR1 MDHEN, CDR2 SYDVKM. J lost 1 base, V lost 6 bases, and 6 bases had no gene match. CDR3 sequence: CASSLGTGDSYEQYF. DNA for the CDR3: TGTGCCAGCAGCCTCGGGACAGGGGATTCCTACGAGCAGTACTTC.

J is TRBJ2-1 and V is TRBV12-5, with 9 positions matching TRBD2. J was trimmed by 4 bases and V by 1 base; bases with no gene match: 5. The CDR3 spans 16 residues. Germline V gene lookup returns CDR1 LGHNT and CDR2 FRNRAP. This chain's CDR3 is CASGLGASGTYNEQFF. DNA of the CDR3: TGTGCTAGTGGTTTGGGGGCTAGCGGGACTTACAATGAGCAGTTCTTC.

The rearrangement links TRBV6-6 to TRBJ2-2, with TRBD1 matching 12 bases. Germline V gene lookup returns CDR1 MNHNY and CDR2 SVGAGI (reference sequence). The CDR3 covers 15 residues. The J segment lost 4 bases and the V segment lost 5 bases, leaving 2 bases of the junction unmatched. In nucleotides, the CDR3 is TGTGCCAGCAGTATGGGACAGGGGGCCACCGGGGAGCTGTTTTTT. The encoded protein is CASSMGQGATGELFF.

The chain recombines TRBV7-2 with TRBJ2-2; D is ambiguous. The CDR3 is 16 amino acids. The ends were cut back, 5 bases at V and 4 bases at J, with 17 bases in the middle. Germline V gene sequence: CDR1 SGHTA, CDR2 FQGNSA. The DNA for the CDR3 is TGTGCCAGCAGCCCCCGGGCCTTTCGGGTCACCGGGGAGCTGTTTTTT. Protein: CASSPRAFRVTGELFF. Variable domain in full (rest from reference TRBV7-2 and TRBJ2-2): GAGVSQSPSNKVTEKGKDVELRCDPISGHTALYWYRQSLGQGLEFLIYFQGNSAPDKSGLPSDRFSAERTGGSVSTLTIQRTQQEDSAVYLCASSPRAFRVTGELFFGEGSRLTVL.

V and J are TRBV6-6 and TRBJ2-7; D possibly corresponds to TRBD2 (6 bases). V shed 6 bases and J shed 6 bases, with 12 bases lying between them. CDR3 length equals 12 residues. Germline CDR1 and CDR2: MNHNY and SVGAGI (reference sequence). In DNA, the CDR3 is TGTGCCAGCAGGCGAGGAGGGGCCGAGCAGTACTTC. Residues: CASRRGGAEQYF.

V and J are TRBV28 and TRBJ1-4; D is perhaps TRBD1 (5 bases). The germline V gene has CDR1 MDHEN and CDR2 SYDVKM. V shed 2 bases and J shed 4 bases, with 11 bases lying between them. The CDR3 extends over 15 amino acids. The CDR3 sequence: CASSLGGPFNEKLFF. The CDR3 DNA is TGTGCCAGCAGTTTAGGGGGACCGTTTAATGAAAAACTGTTTTTT.

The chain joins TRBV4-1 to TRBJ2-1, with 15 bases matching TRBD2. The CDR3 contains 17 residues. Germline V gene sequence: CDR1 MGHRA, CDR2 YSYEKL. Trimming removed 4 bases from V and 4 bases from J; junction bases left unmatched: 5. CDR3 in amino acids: CASSRTSGRAAYNEQFF. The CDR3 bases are TGCGCCAGCAGCCGGACTAGCGGGAGGGCCGCGTACAATGAGCAGTTCTTC.

CDR3 sequence reads: CASSGSYRFTEAFF. The CDR3 DNA sequence: TGTGCCAGCAGCGGGAGTTACCGTTTCACTGAAGCTTTCTTT. The rearrangement links TRBV6-5 to TRBJ1-1; no clear D gene. The CDR3 spans 14 residues. Germline CDR1 reads MNHEY; CDR2 reads SVGAGI. Trimming removed 6 bases at V and 4 bases at J, with 15 bases between.

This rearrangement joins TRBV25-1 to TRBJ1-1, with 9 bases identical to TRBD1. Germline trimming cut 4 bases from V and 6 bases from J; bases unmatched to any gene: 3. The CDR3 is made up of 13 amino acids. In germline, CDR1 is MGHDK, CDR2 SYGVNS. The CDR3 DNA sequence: TGTGCCAGCAGTGTACAGGGGGCCGCTGAAGCTTTCTTT. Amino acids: CASSVQGAAEAFF.

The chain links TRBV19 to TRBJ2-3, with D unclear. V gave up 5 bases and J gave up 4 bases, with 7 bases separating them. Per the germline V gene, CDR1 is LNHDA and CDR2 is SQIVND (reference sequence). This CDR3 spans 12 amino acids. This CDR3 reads CASSSQSDTQYF. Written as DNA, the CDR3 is TGTGCCAGTAGTTCCCAGTCAGATACGCAGTATTTT.

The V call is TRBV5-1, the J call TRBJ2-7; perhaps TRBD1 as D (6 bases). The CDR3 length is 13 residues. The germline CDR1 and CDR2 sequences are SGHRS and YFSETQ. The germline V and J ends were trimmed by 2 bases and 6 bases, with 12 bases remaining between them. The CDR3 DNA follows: TGCGCCAGCAGCTTAAAAGGACAGACCGAGCAGTACTTC. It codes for CASSLKGQTEQYF.

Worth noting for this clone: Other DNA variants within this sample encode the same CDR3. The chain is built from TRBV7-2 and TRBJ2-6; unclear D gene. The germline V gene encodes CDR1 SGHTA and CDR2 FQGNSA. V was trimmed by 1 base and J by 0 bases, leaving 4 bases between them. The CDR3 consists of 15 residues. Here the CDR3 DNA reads TGTGCCAGCAGCTTAGTTTTCTCTGGGGCCAACGTCCTGACTTTC. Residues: CASSLVFSGANVLTF. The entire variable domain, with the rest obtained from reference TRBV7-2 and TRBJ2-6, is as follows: GAGVSQSPSNKVTEKGKDVELRCDPISGHTALYWYRQSLGQGLEFLIYFQGNSAPDKSGLPSDRFSAERTGGSVSTLTIQRTQQEDSAVYLCASSLVFSGANVLTFGAGSRLTVL.

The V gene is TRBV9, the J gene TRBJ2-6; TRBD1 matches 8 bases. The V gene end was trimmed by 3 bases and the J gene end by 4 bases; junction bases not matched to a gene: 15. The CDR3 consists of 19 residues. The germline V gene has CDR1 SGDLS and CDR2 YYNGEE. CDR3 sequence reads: CASSARGQGYGGGANVLTF. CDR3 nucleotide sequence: TGTGCCAGCAGCGCCCGTGGACAGGGCTATGGGGGCGGGGCCAACGTCCTGACTTTC.

The CDR3 DNA follows: TGTGCCAGCAGCTTAACCACAGCCTCTGGGGCCAACGTCCTGACTTTC. Protein product: CASSLTTASGANVLTF. The rearrangement uses TRBV7-3 and TRBJ2-6; D gene unclear. Germline V lookup: CDR1 SGHTA, CDR2 FQGTGA. CDR3 length equals 16 residues. The germline V and J ends were trimmed by 0 bases and 0 bases, with 6 bases remaining between them.

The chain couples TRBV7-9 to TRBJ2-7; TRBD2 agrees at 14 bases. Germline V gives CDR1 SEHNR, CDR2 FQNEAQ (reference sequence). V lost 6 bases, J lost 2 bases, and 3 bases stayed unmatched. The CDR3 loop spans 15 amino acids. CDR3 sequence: CASSPTSGRAYEQYF. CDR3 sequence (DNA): TGTGCCAGCAGTCCGACTAGCGGGAGGGCCTACGAGCAGTACTTC.

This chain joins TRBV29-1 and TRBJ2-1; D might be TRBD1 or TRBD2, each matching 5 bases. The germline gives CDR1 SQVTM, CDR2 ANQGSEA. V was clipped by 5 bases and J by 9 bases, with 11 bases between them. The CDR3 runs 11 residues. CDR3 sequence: CSVRGASEQFF. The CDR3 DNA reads TGCAGCGTTCGAGGGGCGTCTGAGCAGTTCTTC.

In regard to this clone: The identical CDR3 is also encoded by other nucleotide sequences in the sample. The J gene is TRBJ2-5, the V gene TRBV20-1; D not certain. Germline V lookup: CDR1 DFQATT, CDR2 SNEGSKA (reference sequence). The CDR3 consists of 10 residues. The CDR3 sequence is CSALQETQYF. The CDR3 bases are TGCAGCGCCTTACAAGAGACCCAGTACTTC.

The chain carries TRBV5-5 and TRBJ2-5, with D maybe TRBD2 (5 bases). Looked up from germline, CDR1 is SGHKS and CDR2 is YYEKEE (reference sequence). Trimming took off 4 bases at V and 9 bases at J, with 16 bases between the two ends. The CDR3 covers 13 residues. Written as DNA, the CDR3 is TGTGCCAGCAGCCCCAAAACCGTTAGCGCCCAGTACTTC. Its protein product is CASSPKTVSAQYF.

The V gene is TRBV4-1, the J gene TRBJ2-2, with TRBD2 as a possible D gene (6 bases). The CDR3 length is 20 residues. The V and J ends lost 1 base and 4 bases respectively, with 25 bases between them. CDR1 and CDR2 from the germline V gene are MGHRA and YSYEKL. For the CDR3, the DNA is TGCGCCAGCAGCCAAGTGGCCTTCCCGCGGGGCCTGGGATCCACCGGGGAGCTGTTTTTT. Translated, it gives CASSQVAFPRGLGSTGELFF.

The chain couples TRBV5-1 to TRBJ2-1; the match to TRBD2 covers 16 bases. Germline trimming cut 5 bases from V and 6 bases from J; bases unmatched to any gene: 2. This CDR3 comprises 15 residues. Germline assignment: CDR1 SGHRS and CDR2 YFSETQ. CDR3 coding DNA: TGCGCCAGCAGGGGACTAGCGGGAGGGGGCAATGAGCAGTTCTTC. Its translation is CASRGLAGGGNEQFF.

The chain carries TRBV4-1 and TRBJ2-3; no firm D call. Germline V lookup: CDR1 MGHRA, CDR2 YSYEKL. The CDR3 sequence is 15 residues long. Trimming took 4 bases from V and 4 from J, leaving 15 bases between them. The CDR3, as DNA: TGCGCCAGCAGCCCCTCCCTGGCGTCTGCAGATACGCAGTATTTT. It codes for CASSPSLASADTQYF.

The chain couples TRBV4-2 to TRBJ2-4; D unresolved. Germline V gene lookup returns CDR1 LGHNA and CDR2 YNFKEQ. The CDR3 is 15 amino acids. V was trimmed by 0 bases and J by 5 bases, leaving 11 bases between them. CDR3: CASSQDQAGQNIQYF. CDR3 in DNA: TGTGCCAGCAGCCAAGATCAAGCAGGCCAAAACATTCAGTACTTC.

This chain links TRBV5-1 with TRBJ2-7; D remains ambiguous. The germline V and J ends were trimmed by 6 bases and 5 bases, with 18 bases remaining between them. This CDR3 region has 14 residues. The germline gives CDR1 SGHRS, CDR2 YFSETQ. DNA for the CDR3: TGCGCCAGCAAAAAGGATATACCAAGAGACGAGCAGTACTTC. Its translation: CASKKDIPRDEQYF.

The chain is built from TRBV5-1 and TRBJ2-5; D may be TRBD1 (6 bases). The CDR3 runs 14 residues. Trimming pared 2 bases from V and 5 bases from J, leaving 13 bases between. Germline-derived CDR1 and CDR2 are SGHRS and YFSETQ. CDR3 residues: CASSFGQNPETQYF. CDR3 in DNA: TGCGCCAGCAGCTTCGGACAGAACCCCGAGACCCAGTACTTC.

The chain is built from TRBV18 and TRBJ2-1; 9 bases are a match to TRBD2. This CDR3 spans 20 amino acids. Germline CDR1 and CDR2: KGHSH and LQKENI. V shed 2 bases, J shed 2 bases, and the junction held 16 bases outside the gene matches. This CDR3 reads CASSPEGELAGLWAYNEQFF. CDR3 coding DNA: TGTGCCAGCTCACCAGAGGGGGAACTAGCGGGTCTGTGGGCCTACAATGAGCAGTTCTTC.

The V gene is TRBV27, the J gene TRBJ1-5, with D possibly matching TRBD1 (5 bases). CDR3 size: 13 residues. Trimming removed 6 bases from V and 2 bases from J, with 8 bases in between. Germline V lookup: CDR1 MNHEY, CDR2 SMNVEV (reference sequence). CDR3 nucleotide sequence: TGTGCCAGCAGGATGGGGCGCAATCAGCCCCAGCATTTT. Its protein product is CASRMGRNQPQHF.

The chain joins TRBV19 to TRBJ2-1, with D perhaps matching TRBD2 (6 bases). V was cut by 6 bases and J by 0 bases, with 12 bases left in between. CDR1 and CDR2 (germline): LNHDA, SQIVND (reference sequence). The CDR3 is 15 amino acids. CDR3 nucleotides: TGTGCCAGTAGACGGGGGTCGAGCTCCTACAATGAGCAGTTCTTC. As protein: CASRRGSSSYNEQFF.

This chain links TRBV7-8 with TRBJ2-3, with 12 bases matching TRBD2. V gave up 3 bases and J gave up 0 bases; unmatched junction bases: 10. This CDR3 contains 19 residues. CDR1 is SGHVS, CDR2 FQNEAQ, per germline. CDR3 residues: CASSLGGASGRGSTDTQYF. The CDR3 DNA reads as TGTGCCAGCAGCTTGGGAGGGGCTAGCGGGAGGGGGAGCACAGATACGCAGTATTTT.